This T cell receptor (beta chain) was sequenced for a study of vaccination and CD4 T cells after COVID-19 (dated by TCRdb to between 2020 and 2023). Background for the entire study: Convalescent patients had a positive SARS-CoV-2 result on nasal swab PCR, and of these patients, about ten had mild disease and one had severe disease. The convalescent cohort comprised six males and four females, including two Hispanic individuals, seven Caucasians, two Asians and one multiracial person. Participants got two doses of the Pfizer-BioNTech BNT162b2 vaccine (n=8) or two doses of the Moderna mRNA-1273 vaccine (n=2). Post-COVID blood samples from convalescent patients were collected a median of roughly 100 days after diagnosis, with a range of 35 to 161 days. Post-vaccine blood samples were collected a median of about 72 days after the second vaccine dose, ranging from about 13 to 241 days. Overlapping spike peptide pools from SARS-CoV-2 and from the common cold coronaviruses HCoV-NL63, HCoV-OC43 and HCoV-229E were used as culture stimuli. Control cultures used a CEFX viral epitope pool as positive control, an HIV-1 Nef peptide pool as negative control, or no peptide. In around ten COVID-19 convalescent patients and a handful of infection-naive healthy vaccine recipients, the spike-specific CD4+ TCR repertoire before mRNA vaccination was compared with the repertoire after mRNA vaccination.

General findings and caveats noted by the study authors: Among the post-vaccine SARS-CoV-2-reactive clones in convalescent patients, a median approximately 86% showed up only after vaccination, which suggests vaccine-specific priming. The study included relatively few convalescent patients and did not analyze early timepoints after natural infection. Although the median number of SARS-CoV-2-reactive clonotypes went up from fewer than 25 after infection to 38 after vaccination, the increase was not significant. Of the vaccine-specific clones in convalescent patients, 304 of 307, or nearly all, reacted only to SARS-CoV-2 spike and did not cross-react with common cold coronaviruses.

The CDR3 runs 12 amino acids, cysteine and phenylalanine included. The read is trimmed to its CDR3 DNA, 36 bases read in frame from base 1. The germline V gene yields MGHRA for CDR1 and YSYEKL for CDR2. V drops 1 base and J drops 7 bases, leaving 6 bases in between. The treatment or condition tag for this specimen amounts to: approximately nine-day PBMC culture with coronavirus spike peptide pools or control peptides (ViraFEST assay). To expand antigen-specific T cells with peptide pools and then pick out the expanded clonotypes through TCR sequencing, the study relied on the ViraFEST assay. The positive SARS-CoV-2 PCR tests of the convalescent patients were dated from March to December 2020, before the Alpha, Beta and Delta variants emerged in the United States. Roughly 2.1 million PBMCs per well were cultured in IMDM with roughly 5% human AB serum and around 10 IU/ml IL-2, plus 10 ug/ml peptide pools. On days 3 and 7, half of the culture medium was replaced with fresh IL-2-containing medium. CD4+ T cells were isolated after roughly 10 days of culture through negative selection using the EasySep CD4+ T cell isolation kit. Ficoll-Paque Plus gradient centrifugation was used to isolate PBMCs from whole blood, and the isolated PBMCs were then either used fresh or cryopreserved at -140C. Each culture condition was generally run in triplicate wells.

About this clonotype itself: The antigen it recognizes is unknown. It has no much larger one-base neighbor in the sample; base qualities were not kept.

Library generation was performed with PCR. DNA from cultured CD4+ T cells underwent TCR sequencing with the Oncomine TCR Beta short-read assay at the Johns Hopkins FTIC core. Genomic DNA was extracted from the cultured CD4+ T cells with the QIAamp micro DNA kit. The Oncomine TCR Beta libraries from cultured CD4+ T cells were pooled using unique dual indexes and then sequenced on an Illumina iSeq 100. Processing in the source paper ran as follows. Non-productive sequences were removed, and CDR3s not starting with C, not ending with F or W, or shorter than 7 amino acids were discarded. Antigen-specific clonotypes were identified with the MANAFEST web application by comparing peptide-stimulated wells with reference and other culture wells. Positive clones required FDR below 0.05, an odds ratio above 5, and productive frequency above 0.1% in at least two of three replicate wells. A clonotype was classed as cross-reactive if the clonotype showed significant expansion both in SARS-CoV-2 spike wells and in at least one common cold coronavirus spike condition. CDR3 homology was assessed with Levenshtein distances (stringdist) and unrooted phylogenetic trees (ape) in R version 3.6.1. The public reads were reanalyzed by TCRdb: fastp trimming at Q25, MiXCR alignment, in-frame beta chains only. Entries are consolidated by CDR3 protein sequence, retaining the most common genes and DNA. These V and J calls derive from TCRdb rather than the authors' analysis. Here the sample has around 7,000 distinct CDR3 sequences; roughly 20% occur a single time. 25% to 30% of the sample is held by the ten biggest clonotypes.

Recombination joined TRBV4-1 with TRBJ2-3; the D gene remains uncertain. The origin of this receptor is a human donor who had recovered from COVID-19. Sequenced here: CD4+ T cells from blood, cultured in vitro, sampled after SARS-CoV-2 vaccination. The CDR3 reads CASSQGPNTQYF. The DNA reads as follows: TGCGCCAGCAGCCAAGGCCCGAATACGCAGTATTTT.